This T cell receptor (beta chain) was obtained from a study of cytomegalovirus exposure and HLA in healthy donors (dated by TCRdb to the late 2010s). Context from the whole study: According to a later analysis, the 120 or so validation repertoires were produced on the same platform as the 700 or so repertoires of the first cohort. High-throughput TCR immunosequencing, statistical association of individual TCRs with disease status, and machine learning were combined to predict cytomegalovirus infection status. The aim of the study was to test whether cataloging public T cell receptors could identify signatures of past pathogen exposure. In addition to the first cohort of about 650 subjects, a separate validation cohort of 120 different subjects was used. Study-wide findings and limitations: It was suggested by the authors that the approach could potentially be generalized to other disease states and immunological phenotypes. Subsequent analysis determined that TCRs grouped into clusters in the first cohort also showed a tendency toward co-occurrence across the roughly 110 validation repertoires, and approximately 93% of cluster scores exceeded 0. The study listed 164 TCR beta chains as associated with cytomegalovirus. While some public TCRs were present in many individuals, most TCR sequences turned up only very rarely across donors. A later analysis had no HLA typing for the validation cohort, so co-occurrence there was scored across all 130 or so repertoires. Cytomegalovirus status was reported to be diagnosed by the classifier with high specificity and sensitivity in both the original and validation cohorts. A few of the identified cytomegalovirus-associated TCR beta chains were confirmed in vitro to be specific for cytomegalovirus antigens.

Donors formed part of the validation cohort, which comprised some 120 subjects and was distinct from the first cohort of 666 subjects. As concerns this clone: Its antigen remains unidentified. Base-call qualities are not available, and no considerably larger clone is one nucleotide away.

The library was built by means of the immunoSEQ multiplex PCR assay. The study's processing was this. To diagnose cytomegalovirus status from the catalog of TCR beta chain sequences, a statistical classification framework was built. TCRdb re-hosts the immuneACCESS table, in-frame sequences only. Its copies lack some clones; in the studies checked, an unresolved V gene accounts for under half of them, and the cause for the rest is not known. V and J calls and clone size are given by that table; D and trimming were obtained from the DNA. Recorded for this sample are 56,000 or so clones; around 90% of them occurred a single time. The ten largest clones capture 0.9% to 1.4% of the sample. Sequenced: PBMCs. This TCR came from a man younger than 35 in good health and CMV-seronegative.

The nucleotide sequence is TGTGCCAGTAGTACCCCAGGACTCGTCTCTGGAAACACCATATATTTT. Protein translation: CASSTPGLVSGNTIYF. The chain is assembled from TRBV19 and TRBJ1-3, with the identity of the D gene unclear. The CDR3 numbers 16 residues from cysteine through phenylalanine. Of the read, only the CDR3 DNA is kept; its 48 bases are in frame from base 1. The CDR1 and CDR2 encoded by the germline V gene (reference sequence) are LNHDA and SQIVND. V gives up 4 bases and J gives up 0 bases, and the segment between their germline ends measures 13 bases.